The source of this TCR beta chain is a study of blood T cell repertoires in COVID-19. About the research overall: PBMCs, B-cell-depleted T cells, or T cells were the source of the cDNA or gDNA that made up the material.

Original analysis: Estimates of nucleated cell counts were drawn from the amplification of reference gene primers. Profiled with immunoSEQ multiplex PCR; TCRdb holds only in-frame clones, not every one. V, J and clone size are taken as reported in that table, and D and trimming were inferred from the DNA itself. The sample records more than 200,000 clones, 65% to 85% being singletons. Deletions cut 0 bases from V and 3 bases from J, with 16 bases between. CDR3 length: 17 amino acids. In germline, CDR1 is SGHDT, CDR2 YYEEEE. The V call is TRBV5-6, the J call TRBJ1-3; D perhaps matches TRBD1 (6 bases). Sequencing was carried out using peripheral blood. The TCR sequence derives from a man aged 35-49 years with acute or convalescent COVID-19. The chain's CDR3 is CASSLGAGVRFGNTIYF. The CDR3, as DNA: TGTGCCAGCAGCTTGGGGGCAGGGGTTCGGTTTGGAAACACCATATATTTT.